The source of this TCR beta chain is a study of tumor-infiltrating lymphocytes in oesophageal squamous cell carcinoma. The CDR3 spans 12 residues. The germline V and J ends were trimmed by 5 bases and 0 bases, with 5 bases remaining between them. Germline V CDR1 and CDR2: SEHNR, FQNEAQ (reference sequence). TCRdb reprocessed the PCR reads with MiXCR, giving one entry per CDR3 protein. Of some 18,000 distinct CDR3 sequences detected, around 43% appear once; the ten largest clones hold under 20%. This clonotype has ten or more counts. The chain joins TRBV7-9 to TRBJ2-7, with D uncertain. The receptor's source is a female donor with esophageal squamous cell carcinoma. Sequencing was carried out using normal esophageal tissue next to the tumor. The chain's CDR3 is CASSPPSYEQYF. The CDR3 nucleotides are TGTGCCAGCAGCCCCCCCTCCTACGAGCAGTACTTC.